The clone carrying this T cell receptor beta chain came up once. Its specificity is not known. The data were taken from a study of T cell responses to AZD1222 COVID-19 vaccine. V was pared by 4 bases and J by 7 bases, with 20 bases between. The CDR3 runs to 15 residues. Germline-derived CDR1 and CDR2 are MNHEY and SMNVEV (reference sequence). Second-dose groups at about 4 or about 12 weeks were pooled. The repertoire was sequenced with immunoSEQ multiplex PCR; TCRdb's copy has only in-frame clones and lacks some. Seen here are approximately 160,000 clones, 85% to 95% observed once, and the top ten hold roughly 5.6%. Study-wide findings and caveats: Spike as a whole was targeted by vaccine-associated CD4 TCRs, dominant at 160-218 and 743-854. Clonal diversity was possibly underestimated, and white British individuals and females predominated among donors.

Sequencing was performed on peripheral blood, taken 28 days after the second AZD1222 dose. The chain carries TRBV27 and TRBJ2-7; D is tentatively TRBD1 or TRBD2 (7 bases each). The source of this sequence is an adult who received the AZD1222 COVID-19 vaccine. The CDR3 sequence is CASSSYRGGVGEQYF. CDR3 coding DNA: TGTGCCAGCAGTTCCTACAGGGGAGGGGTGGGAGAGCAGTACTTC.